Sequencing of this T cell receptor beta chain was carried out in a study of T cells in Graves' hyperthyroidism and ophthalmopathy. The table lists this clonotype with a few counts. Germline and junction disagree at one end, which may indicate a read error. Regions amplified from RNA transcripts were the TCR beta CDR3 regions. The HTBI primer set was used in a first-round RT-PCR of the TCR CDR3. TCRdb recomputed calls from the multiplex PCR reads with MiXCR, one row per CDR3 protein. The sample holds around 340,000 distinct CDR3 sequences; roughly a fifth are singletons and the top ten take around half. The CDR3 covers 15 residues. Per germline, CDR1 MNHNS and CDR2 SASEGT.

The chain combines TRBV6-1 with TRBJ2-6; D possibly matches TRBD1 or TRBD2 (5 bases each). Sequenced sample: blood. The clonotype comes from a woman between 45 and 65 years old with Graves' hyperthyroidism. As DNA, the CDR3 is TGTGCCAGCAGTGTAGGAGGTTCCGGGGCCAACGTCCTGGCTTTC. Encoded protein: CASSVGGSGANVLAF.